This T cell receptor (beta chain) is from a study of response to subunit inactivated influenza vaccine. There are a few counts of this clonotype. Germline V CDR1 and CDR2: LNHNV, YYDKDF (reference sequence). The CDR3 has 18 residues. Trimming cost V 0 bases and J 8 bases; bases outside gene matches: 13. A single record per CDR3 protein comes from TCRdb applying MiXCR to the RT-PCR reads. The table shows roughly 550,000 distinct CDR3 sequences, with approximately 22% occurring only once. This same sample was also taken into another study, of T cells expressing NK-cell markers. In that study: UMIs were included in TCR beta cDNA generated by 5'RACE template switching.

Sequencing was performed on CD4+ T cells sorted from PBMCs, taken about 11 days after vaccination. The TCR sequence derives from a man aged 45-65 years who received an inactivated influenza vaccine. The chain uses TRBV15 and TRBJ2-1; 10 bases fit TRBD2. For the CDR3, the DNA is TGTGCCACCAGCAGAGATTTGATCGGGCTAGCGGGAGTCCATGAGCAGTTCTTC. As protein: CATSRDLIGLAGVHEQFF.